The T cell receptor beta chain under discussion was sequenced for a study of molecular identifiers for immune sequencing clone quantification. Study summary: In replicates, RNA from approximately 22,000 or 94,000 naive CD8 cells was split five ways, four sequenced.

CDR1 is LGHNA, CDR2 YSLEER, per germline. This CDR3 is 13 amino acids long. The V end was cut by 3 bases, the J end by 1 base, with 5 bases between. This clonotype was observed at least ten times. From the PCR reads, TCRdb called clonotypes with MiXCR, one entry per CDR3 protein. The profile covers nearly 650,000 distinct CDR3 sequences, with less than 30% appearing a single time and about 0.8% taken by the ten largest. The chain combines TRBV4-3 with TRBJ2-3, with D hard to call. This clonotype was sampled from a human donor in good health. Some libraries in this study had Jurkat cell RNA spiked in. Sequenced: naive CD8+ T cells from blood, with Jurkat cell RNA spiked in. Noted subset: FACS-sorted CD8+CD4-CCR7+CD45RA+ naive T cells. The CDR3 loop reads CASSQTRTDTQYF. DNA of the CDR3: TGCGCCAGCAGCCAGACTCGCACAGATACGCAGTATTTT.